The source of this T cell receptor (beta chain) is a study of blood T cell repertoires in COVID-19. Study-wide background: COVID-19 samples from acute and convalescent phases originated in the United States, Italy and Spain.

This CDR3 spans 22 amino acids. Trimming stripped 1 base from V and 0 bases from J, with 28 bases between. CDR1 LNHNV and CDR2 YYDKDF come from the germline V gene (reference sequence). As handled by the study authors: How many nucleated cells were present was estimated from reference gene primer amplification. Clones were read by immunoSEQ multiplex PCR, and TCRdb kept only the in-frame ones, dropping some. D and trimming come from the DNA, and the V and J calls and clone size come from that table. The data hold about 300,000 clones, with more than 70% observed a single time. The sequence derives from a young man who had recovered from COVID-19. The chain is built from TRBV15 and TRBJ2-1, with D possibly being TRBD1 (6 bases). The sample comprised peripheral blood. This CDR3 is CATSRGLLRGQTLINSYNEQFF. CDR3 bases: TGTGCCACCAGCAGAGGCCTCCTCCGGGGACAAACCCTGATAAACTCCTACAATGAGCAGTTCTTC.